These 7 T cell receptor beta chains originate from one sample sequenced in a study of T-cell reconstitution after alpha-beta-depleted transplantation in children (TCRdb year 2016). The library was built by means of PCR. The sequencing machine was an Illumina HiSeq 2500. To normalize quantification of the TCRbeta repertoire, the TCR libraries were built with molecular barcoding that relied on unique molecular identifiers. TCRdb itself trimmed the public reads at Q25 with fastp, ran MiXCR and retained productive beta chains. One record per CDR3 amino acid sequence lists the most common genes and DNA. This sample gives a few hundred thousand distinct CDR3 sequences in total; about 14% of them show up just once. The ten largest clones represent around 4.1% of the sample. This specimen consisted of PBMCs, obtained from the stem cell graft. The receptors were sampled from a human donor who donated a stem cell graft to a child with Fanconi anemia.

This clonotype was seen a handful of times. This rearrangement joins TRBV20-1 to TRBJ2-5, with D tentatively TRBD1 (6 bases). The CDR3 spans 11 residues. Germline CDR1 and CDR2: DFQATT and SNEGSKA (reference sequence). This chain's CDR3 is CRAGVGETQYF. As DNA, the CDR3 is TGCAGGGCAGGGGTAGGCGAGACCCAGTACTTC.

This clonotype came up a few times. The CDR3 is CASSPGTSGGYGYNEQFF. Here the CDR3 DNA reads TGTGCCAGCAGCCCCGGGACTAGCGGGGGGTACGGCTACAATGAGCAGTTCTTC. The J gene is TRBJ2-1, the V gene TRBV12-3 or TRBV12-4, with 15 nucleotides matching TRBD2. The CDR3 runs 18 residues. V gave up 6 bases and J gave up 3 bases; unmatched junction bases: 9.

The chain couples TRBV30 to TRBJ1-2; D is ambiguous. Looked up from germline, CDR1 is GTSNPN and CDR2 is SVGIG (reference sequence). The CDR3 loop spans 12 amino acids. V was trimmed by 3 bases and J by 5 bases, leaving 10 bases between them. The CDR3 sequence is CAWRAGYYGYTF. The CDR3 coding sequence is TGTGCCTGGAGAGCCGGTTATTATGGCTACACCTTC.

The V call is TRBV4-2, the J call TRBJ2-1, with D perhaps being TRBD1 or TRBD2 (6 bases each). The length of the CDR3 is 15 residues. V dropped 4 bases and J dropped 3 bases, with 13 bases sitting between them. Germline V gene sequence: CDR1 LGHNA, CDR2 YNFKEQ. For the CDR3, the DNA is TGTGCCAGCAGCCCCCTAGAGGGGGGCTACAATGAGCAGTTCTTC. Its translation is CASSPLEGGYNEQFF.

This clonotype was observed many times. The chain recombines TRBV4-3 with TRBJ1-2; D unresolved. The V end lost 0 bases, the J end lost 6 bases, and 5 bases lay between the germline ends. CDR1 LGHNA and CDR2 YSLEER come from the germline V gene. The CDR3 totals 12 residues. CDR3 in amino acids: CASSQDQNGYTF. The DNA of the CDR3 is TGCGCCAGCAGCCAAGATCAAAATGGCTACACCTTC.

This clonotype has more than one count but fewer than ten. This chain connects TRBV20-1 to TRBJ2-5, with D possibly matching TRBD1 (6 bases). Germline loops: CDR1 DFQATT, CDR2 SNEGSKA (reference sequence). The V and J ends lost 3 bases and 5 bases respectively, with 16 bases between them. The CDR3 is 14 amino acids. The CDR3 loop is CSASVQGPWETQYF. CDR3 in DNA: TGCAGTGCTAGTGTACAGGGACCTTGGGAGACCCAGTACTTC.

This clonotype was detected ten times or more. V usage is TRBV20-1 and J usage is TRBJ2-6; D remains unclear. V shed 0 bases and J shed 4 bases, with 7 bases lying between them. The CDR3 has 14 residues. The germline V gene encodes CDR1 DFQATT and CDR2 SNEGSKA (reference sequence). The CDR3 DNA follows: TGCAGTGCTAGAGATAGTCCCGGGGCCAACGTCCTGACTTTC. Translating gives CSARDSPGANVLTF.